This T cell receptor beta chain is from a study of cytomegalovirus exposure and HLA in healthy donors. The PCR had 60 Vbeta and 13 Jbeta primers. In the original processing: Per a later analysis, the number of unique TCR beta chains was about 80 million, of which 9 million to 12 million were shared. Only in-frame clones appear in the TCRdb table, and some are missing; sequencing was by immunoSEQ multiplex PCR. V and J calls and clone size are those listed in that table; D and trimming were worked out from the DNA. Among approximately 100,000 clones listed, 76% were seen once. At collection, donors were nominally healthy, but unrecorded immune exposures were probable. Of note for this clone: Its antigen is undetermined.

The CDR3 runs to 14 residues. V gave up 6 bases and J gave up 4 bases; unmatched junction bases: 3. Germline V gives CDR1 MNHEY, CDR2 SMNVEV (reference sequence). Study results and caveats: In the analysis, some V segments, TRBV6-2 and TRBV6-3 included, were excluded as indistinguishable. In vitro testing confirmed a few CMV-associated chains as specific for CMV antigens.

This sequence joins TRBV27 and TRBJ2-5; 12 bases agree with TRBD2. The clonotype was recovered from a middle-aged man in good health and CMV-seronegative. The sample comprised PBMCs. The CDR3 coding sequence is TGTGCCAGCAGCCTAGCGGGGGGGAGAGAGACCCAGTACTTC. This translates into CASSLAGGRETQYF.